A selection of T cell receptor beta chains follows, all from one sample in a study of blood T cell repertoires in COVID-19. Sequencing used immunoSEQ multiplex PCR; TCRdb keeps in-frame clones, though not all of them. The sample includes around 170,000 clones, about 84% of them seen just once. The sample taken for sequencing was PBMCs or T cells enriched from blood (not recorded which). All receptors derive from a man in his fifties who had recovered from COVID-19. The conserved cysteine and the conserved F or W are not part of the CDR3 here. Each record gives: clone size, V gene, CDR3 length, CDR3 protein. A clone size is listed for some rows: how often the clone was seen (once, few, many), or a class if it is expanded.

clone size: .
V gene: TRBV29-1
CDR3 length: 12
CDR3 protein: SVKGAGGPDTQY

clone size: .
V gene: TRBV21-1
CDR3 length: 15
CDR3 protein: ASSKESREFTGNTIY

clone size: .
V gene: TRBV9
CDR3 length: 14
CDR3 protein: ASSVGGVATYNEQF

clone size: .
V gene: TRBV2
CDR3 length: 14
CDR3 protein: ASSPGQWPSNQPQH

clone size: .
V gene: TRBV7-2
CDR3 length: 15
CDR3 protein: ASSIRAGERTNEKLF

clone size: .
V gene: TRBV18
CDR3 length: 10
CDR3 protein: ASSPPTYEQY

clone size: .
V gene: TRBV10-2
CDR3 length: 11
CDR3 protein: ATHRGTDTEAF

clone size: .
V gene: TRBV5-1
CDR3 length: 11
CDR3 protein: ASSPGGADTQY

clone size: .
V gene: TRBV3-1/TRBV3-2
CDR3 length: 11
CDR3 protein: ASSPRQGSEAF

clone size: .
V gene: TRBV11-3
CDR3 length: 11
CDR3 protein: ASSLVQDETQY

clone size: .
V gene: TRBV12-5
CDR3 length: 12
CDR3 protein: ASGSLQGLTEAF

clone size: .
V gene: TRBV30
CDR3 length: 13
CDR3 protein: AWSKGSAVTDTQY

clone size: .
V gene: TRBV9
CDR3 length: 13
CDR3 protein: ASSPGQGTNQPQH

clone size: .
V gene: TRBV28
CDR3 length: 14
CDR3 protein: ASREPGQLYGNTIY

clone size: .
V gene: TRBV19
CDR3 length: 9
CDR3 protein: ASSISGRLY

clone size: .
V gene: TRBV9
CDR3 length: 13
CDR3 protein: ASSVDGGTYNEQF

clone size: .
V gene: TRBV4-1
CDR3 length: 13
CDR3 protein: ASSQEGGLSDGYT

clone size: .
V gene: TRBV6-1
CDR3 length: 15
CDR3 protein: ASSEVGEGRRTDTQY

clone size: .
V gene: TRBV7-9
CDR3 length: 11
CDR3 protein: ASSLGQSHGYT

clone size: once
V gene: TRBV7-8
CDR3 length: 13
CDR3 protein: ASSLAGTRNEKLF

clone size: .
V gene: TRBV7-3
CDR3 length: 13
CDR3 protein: ASSSSGTGVNGYT

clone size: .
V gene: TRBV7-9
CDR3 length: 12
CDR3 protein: ASSPDRAREKLF

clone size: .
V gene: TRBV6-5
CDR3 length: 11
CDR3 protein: ASSYSGQGGYT

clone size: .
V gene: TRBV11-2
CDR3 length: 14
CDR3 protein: ASSFDSSSYNSPLH

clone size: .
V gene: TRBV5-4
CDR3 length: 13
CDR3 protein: ASSLGPSGEETQY

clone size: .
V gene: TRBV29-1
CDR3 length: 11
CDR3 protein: SARLGGATEAF

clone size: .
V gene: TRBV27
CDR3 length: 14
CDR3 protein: ASSSGQGVQNQPQH

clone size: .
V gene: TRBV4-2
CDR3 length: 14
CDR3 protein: ASSPTAGTSTDTQY

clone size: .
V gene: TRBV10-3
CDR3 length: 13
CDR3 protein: AISGTGPGTDTQY

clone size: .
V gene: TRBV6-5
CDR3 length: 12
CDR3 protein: ASSSGQGMGTQY

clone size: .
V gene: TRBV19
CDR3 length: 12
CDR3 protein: ASSTTRQGGGYT

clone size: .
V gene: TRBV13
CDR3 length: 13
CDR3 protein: ASSLSRGITNEQY

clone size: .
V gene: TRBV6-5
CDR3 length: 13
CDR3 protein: ASSYPGQMNTEAF

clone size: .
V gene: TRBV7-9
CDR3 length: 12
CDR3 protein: ASSSPVSSYEQY

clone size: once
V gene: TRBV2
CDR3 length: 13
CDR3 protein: ASSRPGQGNSPLH

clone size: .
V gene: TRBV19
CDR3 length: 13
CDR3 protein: ASLNGGQGQEKLF

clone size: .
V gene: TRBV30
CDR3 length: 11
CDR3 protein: AWSVGGPYEQY

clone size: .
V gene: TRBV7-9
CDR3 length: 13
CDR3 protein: ASSLVGPGEDEQF

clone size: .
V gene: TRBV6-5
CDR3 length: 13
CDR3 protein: ASSYSGRGHNEQF

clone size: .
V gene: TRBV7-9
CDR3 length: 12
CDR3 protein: ASSLARTGSGYT

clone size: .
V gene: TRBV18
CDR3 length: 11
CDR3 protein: ASSQQGAYEQY

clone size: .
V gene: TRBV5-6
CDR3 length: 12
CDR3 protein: ASSLNQGRYGYT

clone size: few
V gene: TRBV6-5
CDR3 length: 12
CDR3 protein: ASSSGGPGNTIY

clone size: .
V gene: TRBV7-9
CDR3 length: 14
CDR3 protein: ASSPAGAEGTDTQY

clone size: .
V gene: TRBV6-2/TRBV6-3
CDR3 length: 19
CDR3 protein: ASSYSSSRLAGGSSYNEQF

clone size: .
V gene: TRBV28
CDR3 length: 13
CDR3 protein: ASSLTAGGINEQF

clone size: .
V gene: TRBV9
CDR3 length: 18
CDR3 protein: ASSPRGSSLIWPRTDTQY

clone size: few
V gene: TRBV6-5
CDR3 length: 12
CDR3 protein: ASSARGLVTEAF

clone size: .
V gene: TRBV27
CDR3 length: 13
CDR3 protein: ASSRPGTMNYEQY

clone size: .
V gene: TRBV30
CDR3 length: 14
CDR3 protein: AWSVSDRGFGNTIY

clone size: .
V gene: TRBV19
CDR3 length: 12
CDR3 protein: ASSIPPGPGGYT